Presented here are 5 T cell receptor beta chains from one specimen sequenced in a study of breast tumors, draining lymph nodes, adjacent tissues. TCRdb redid the calling of the multiplex PCR reads with MiXCR, one entry per CDR3 protein. This sample yields about 230,000 distinct CDR3 sequences, of which 32% are seen a single time; approximately 1.4% belongs to the top ten. The lymph nodes were axillary draining lymph nodes from breast cancer patients. Sequenced: axillary lymph node tissue. The receptors were gathered from a female donor with breast cancer. Some clones in this sample may be carry-over from other donors' samples.

This clonotype was counted many times. The chain couples TRBV6-6 to TRBJ2-1; 7 bases fit TRBD2. There are 13 residues in the CDR3. V was pared by 8 bases and J by 7 bases, with 8 bases of the junction left unmatched. The germline gives CDR1 MNHNY, CDR2 SVGAGI (reference sequence). The CDR3 here is CASGIAGRNEQFF. For the CDR3, the DNA is TGTGCCAGCGGTATAGCGGGCCGGAATGAGCAGTTCTTC.

This clonotype was seen ten or more times. The gene calls are TRBV2 and TRBJ1-4; 8 nucleotides align to TRBD1. In germline, CDR1 is SNHLY, CDR2 FYNNEI. V was clipped by 5 bases and J by 2 bases; unmatched bases: 4. This CDR3 contains 15 residues. The CDR3 here is CASSFGTGTNEKLFF. The CDR3 DNA follows: TGTGCCAGCAGTTTCGGGACAGGTACTAATGAAAAACTGTTTTTT.

This clonotype was seen ten or more times. V is TRBV6-6 and J is TRBJ2-1, with 10 nucleotides matching TRBD2. The germline gives CDR1 MNHNY, CDR2 SVGAGI (reference sequence). CDR3 length: 17 residues. Unmatched junction bases numbered 5, after V lost 0 bases and J lost 3 bases. Here the CDR3 DNA reads TGTGCCAGCAGTTACTCCCCTACTAGCGGGATCTACAATGAGCAGTTCTTC. It yields the protein CASSYSPTSGIYNEQFF.

This clonotype was seen at least ten times. J is TRBJ2-2 and V is TRBV6-2 or TRBV6-3, with TRBD2 matching over 14 bases. Germline assignment: CDR1 MNHEY and CDR2 SVGEGT. V gave up 5 bases and J gave up 6 bases; unmatched junction bases: 11. The CDR3 loop spans 18 amino acids. The CDR3 sequence is CASSPIFGLAGGSGELFF. The DNA for the CDR3 is TGTGCCAGCAGTCCCATCTTTGGACTAGCGGGAGGCTCCGGGGAGCTGTTTTTT.

This clonotype was counted many times. The rearrangement links TRBV5-1 to TRBJ1-5, with D maybe TRBD1 (6 bases). The V end lost 1 base, the J end lost 7 bases, and 12 bases lay between the germline ends. CDR3 length equals 14 residues. In germline, CDR1 is SGHRS, CDR2 YFSETQ. CDR3 region: CASSLWGAEQPQHF. The CDR3, as DNA: TGCGCCAGCAGCTTGTGGGGGGCGGAACAGCCCCAGCATTTT.